This T cell receptor (beta chain) was sequenced for a study of T cell responses to AZD1222 COVID-19 vaccine (dated by TCRdb to about 2021). Concerning the study at large: TCR sequencing covered 230 to 250 trial participants: 207 given two doses of AZD1222 and around 26 given two doses of MenACWY control vaccine. Trial participants were enrolled by age into subgroups of 18-55, 56-69 and 70-plus years, and around 150, 28 and 57 TCR-sequenced participants, respectively, were included in these subgroups.

Overall results and qualifications from the work: After two AZD1222 doses, both the breadth and the depth of spike-specific TCRs were significantly higher than at day 0 and than in MenACWY recipients. CD4 TCRs associated with the vaccine covered the entire spike protein, and the dominant responses were in regions 160-218 and 743-854. Participants were mostly white British and included more females than males, and it was suggested by the authors that clonal diversity may have been underestimated. Conclusions about previously exposed vaccinees are limited because only six or seven AZD1222 recipients were SARS-CoV-2 seropositive at baseline. In the small 56-69-year group, the increase in depth fell short of significance, most likely because of low power. Nearly half of unique spike-specific TCRs reportedly recognized epitopes outside regions mutated in the B.1.351 and B.1.1.7 variants. No day 14 peak-response samples were available, so repertoires were characterized only after the peak T cell response.

The CDR3 starts with the cysteine, ends with the phenylalanine, and has 15 residues. The sequence is cut down to CDR3 DNA, 45 bases in frame from base 1. Unmatched junction bases come to 9, with V trimmed by 7 bases and J by 0 bases. The germline V gene encodes CDR1 MNHEY and CDR2 SVGAGI. The CDR3 regions of human TCRbeta chains were subjected to immunosequencing. The paper's processing steps were these. TCRs in the repertoires were compared against a reference library of SARS-CoV-2-specific TCRs that had been generated with the MIRA antigen-specificity platform. Breadth meant the fraction of unique TCRs that were SARS-CoV-2-associated, whereas depth meant the fraction of total T cells that were SARS-CoV-2-associated. Using the MIRA data, every spike-specific TCR was mapped to the spike region that the TCR reacted to and assigned to either a CD4 or a CD8 class. Log10-transformed breadth and depth values were compared by one-way ANOVA with Sidak's multiple comparisons tests. The table was pulled from immuneACCESS by TCRdb, which kept in-frame rearrangements only. Such tables lose some clones; where checked, under half of the loss comes from unresolved V genes, and the rest has no known cause. V, J and clone size reflect that table, while D and trimming were determined from the DNA. This sample lists fewer than 85,000 clones; roughly 87% were detected once. The ten largest clones capture 7% to 10% of the sample.

This specimen's time point label, interpreted: about 28 days (+/-7) after the second vaccine dose. AZD1222 recipients whose second dose came at about 4 weeks and those whose second dose came at about 12 weeks were combined into one group, since spike-specific TCR depth and breadth did not differ between the two schedules. The vaccinee samples were drawn from two UK trials, COV001 and COV002, one of which was a single-blind randomized controlled phase 2/3 trial testing AZD1222 (ChAdOx1 nCoV-19) in healthy adults. For TCRbeta chain sequencing, PBMC samples were collected from trial participants at day 0 and at day 28 after the second dose. In regard to this clone: The antigen this receptor binds is unknown. No much larger clone is present one base from it, and per-base qualities are unavailable.

The receptor was isolated from an adult who received the AZD1222 COVID-19 vaccine. Source: peripheral blood, taken 28 days after the second AZD1222 dose. Here the chain combines TRBV6-5 and TRBJ2-7; TRBD1 aligns with 7 central bases. The DNA reads TGTGCCAGCACCCCGAGGGACAGCAGCTCCTACGAGCAGTACTTC. Its coded protein is CASTPRDSSSYEQYF.